A single TCR beta chain is shown here with its context. Antigen specificity is unknown. V dropped 4 bases and J dropped 2 bases, with 12 bases sitting between them. Germline V lookup: CDR1 SGDLS, CDR2 YYNGEE. The CDR3 spans 14 residues. The data are from a study of cytomegalovirus exposure and HLA in healthy donors. Study-wide results and caveats: It was taken for granted in presence/absence analyses that sequencing depth across donors was roughly uniform.

At sampling all donors were nominally healthy, likely with unrecorded immune exposures. The PCR used 60 Vbeta and 13 Jbeta primers. Only in-frame clones appear in the TCRdb table, and some are missing; sequencing was by immunoSEQ multiplex PCR. This sample has about 180,000 clones; about four fifths occur once, and the top ten carry 6% to 7.5%. This clonotype was obtained from a man between 25 and 39 years old in good health and CMV-seropositive. J is TRBJ2-5 and V is TRBV9; possible D gene TRBD1, 6 bases. The source material was PBMCs. In nucleotides, the CDR3 is TGTGCCAGCAGCTTAGGACAGATACAAGAGACCCAGTACTTC. It yields the protein CASSLGQIQETQYF.